This T cell receptor beta chain was recorded in a study of T cell responses to AZD1222 COVID-19 vaccine. Looking at the study overall: Pooling covered second doses at about 4 or about 12 weeks. Study-wide findings and caveats: Distributed over spike, vaccine-associated CD4 TCRs predominated at 160-218 and 743-854. Among the donors, most were white British and more were female, and clonal diversity was possibly underestimated.

As for this clone: The antigen is not known.

The CDR3 contains 12 residues. Germline V gene sequence: CDR1 SNHLY, CDR2 FYNNEI. V lost 11 bases, J lost 6 bases, and 17 bases lay in between. Some clones are missing from TCRdb's copy, which holds only in-frame ones; the method was immunoSEQ multiplex PCR. The repertoire holds about 97,000 clones, roughly nine tenths seen once, with less than 8% in the top ten. J is TRBJ2-7 and V is TRBV2, with unresolved D. The receptor comes from an adult in good health. This specimen was peripheral blood, taken on day 0 of AZD1222 vaccination. The CDR3 DNA sequence: TGTGCCTCTTCCGGCGAAGGACGCGAGCAGTACTTC. Translated, it gives CASSGEGREQYF. The variable domain in full, completed from reference TRBV2 and TRBJ2-7, reads EPEVTQTPSHQVTQMGQEVILRCVPISNHLYFYWYRQILGQKVEFLVSFYNNEISEKSEIFDDQFSVERPDGSNFTLKIRSTKLEDSAMYFCASSGEGREQYFGPGTRLTVT.